This entry describes one T cell receptor (beta chain). The record originates from a study of blood T cell repertoires in COVID-19. CDR3 length: 14 amino acids. The V and J ends lost 2 bases and 1 base respectively, with 6 bases between them. CDR1 is MNHEY, CDR2 SMNVEV, per germline (reference sequence). The method was immunoSEQ multiplex PCR; TCRdb's version includes in-frame clones alone and lacks a portion of them. The table lists 360,000 or so clones, approximately 91% of them singletons. The material sequenced was PBMCs or T cells enriched from blood (not recorded which). This chain connects TRBV27 to TRBJ1-5; tentative D call: TRBD1 (5 bases). The TCR sequence derives from a woman in her 30s who had been exposed to COVID-19. CDR3 nucleotide sequence: TGTGCCAGCAGTTTACGGGGGAGCAATCAGCCCCAGCATTTT. Its protein is CASSLRGSNQPQHF.